This TCR beta chain comes out of a study of T-cell memory formation after mild COVID-19. Germline values: CDR1 SGHTA, CDR2 FQGNSA. The length of the CDR3 is 14 residues. V lost 7 bases and J lost 6, with 17 bases in between. One entry per CDR3 protein, called by TCRdb with MiXCR from the 5' RACE reads. Here the sample spans more than 250,000 distinct CDR3 sequences, 15% to 20% being singletons. V usage is TRBV7-2 and J usage is TRBJ2-3; weak D call: TRBD2 (6 bases). This clonotype was sampled from a man between 18 and 29 years old who had mild COVID-19 (a few samples of this study predate the infection). Cell type and time point are not known. Material for sequencing was PBMCs or a T cell subset sorted from them (not recorded which). CDR3 amino acids: CASIPTSRSDTQYF. As DNA, the CDR3 is TGTGCCAGCATCCCAACTAGCCGGTCGGATACGCAGTATTTT. Filled out from reference TRBV7-2 and TRBJ2-3, the complete variable domain reads GAGVSQSPSNKVTEKGKDVELRCDPISGHTALYWYRQSLGQGLEFLIYFQGNSAPDKSGLPSDRFSAERTGGSVSTLTIQRTQQEDSAVYLCASIPTSRSDTQYFGPGTRLTVL.